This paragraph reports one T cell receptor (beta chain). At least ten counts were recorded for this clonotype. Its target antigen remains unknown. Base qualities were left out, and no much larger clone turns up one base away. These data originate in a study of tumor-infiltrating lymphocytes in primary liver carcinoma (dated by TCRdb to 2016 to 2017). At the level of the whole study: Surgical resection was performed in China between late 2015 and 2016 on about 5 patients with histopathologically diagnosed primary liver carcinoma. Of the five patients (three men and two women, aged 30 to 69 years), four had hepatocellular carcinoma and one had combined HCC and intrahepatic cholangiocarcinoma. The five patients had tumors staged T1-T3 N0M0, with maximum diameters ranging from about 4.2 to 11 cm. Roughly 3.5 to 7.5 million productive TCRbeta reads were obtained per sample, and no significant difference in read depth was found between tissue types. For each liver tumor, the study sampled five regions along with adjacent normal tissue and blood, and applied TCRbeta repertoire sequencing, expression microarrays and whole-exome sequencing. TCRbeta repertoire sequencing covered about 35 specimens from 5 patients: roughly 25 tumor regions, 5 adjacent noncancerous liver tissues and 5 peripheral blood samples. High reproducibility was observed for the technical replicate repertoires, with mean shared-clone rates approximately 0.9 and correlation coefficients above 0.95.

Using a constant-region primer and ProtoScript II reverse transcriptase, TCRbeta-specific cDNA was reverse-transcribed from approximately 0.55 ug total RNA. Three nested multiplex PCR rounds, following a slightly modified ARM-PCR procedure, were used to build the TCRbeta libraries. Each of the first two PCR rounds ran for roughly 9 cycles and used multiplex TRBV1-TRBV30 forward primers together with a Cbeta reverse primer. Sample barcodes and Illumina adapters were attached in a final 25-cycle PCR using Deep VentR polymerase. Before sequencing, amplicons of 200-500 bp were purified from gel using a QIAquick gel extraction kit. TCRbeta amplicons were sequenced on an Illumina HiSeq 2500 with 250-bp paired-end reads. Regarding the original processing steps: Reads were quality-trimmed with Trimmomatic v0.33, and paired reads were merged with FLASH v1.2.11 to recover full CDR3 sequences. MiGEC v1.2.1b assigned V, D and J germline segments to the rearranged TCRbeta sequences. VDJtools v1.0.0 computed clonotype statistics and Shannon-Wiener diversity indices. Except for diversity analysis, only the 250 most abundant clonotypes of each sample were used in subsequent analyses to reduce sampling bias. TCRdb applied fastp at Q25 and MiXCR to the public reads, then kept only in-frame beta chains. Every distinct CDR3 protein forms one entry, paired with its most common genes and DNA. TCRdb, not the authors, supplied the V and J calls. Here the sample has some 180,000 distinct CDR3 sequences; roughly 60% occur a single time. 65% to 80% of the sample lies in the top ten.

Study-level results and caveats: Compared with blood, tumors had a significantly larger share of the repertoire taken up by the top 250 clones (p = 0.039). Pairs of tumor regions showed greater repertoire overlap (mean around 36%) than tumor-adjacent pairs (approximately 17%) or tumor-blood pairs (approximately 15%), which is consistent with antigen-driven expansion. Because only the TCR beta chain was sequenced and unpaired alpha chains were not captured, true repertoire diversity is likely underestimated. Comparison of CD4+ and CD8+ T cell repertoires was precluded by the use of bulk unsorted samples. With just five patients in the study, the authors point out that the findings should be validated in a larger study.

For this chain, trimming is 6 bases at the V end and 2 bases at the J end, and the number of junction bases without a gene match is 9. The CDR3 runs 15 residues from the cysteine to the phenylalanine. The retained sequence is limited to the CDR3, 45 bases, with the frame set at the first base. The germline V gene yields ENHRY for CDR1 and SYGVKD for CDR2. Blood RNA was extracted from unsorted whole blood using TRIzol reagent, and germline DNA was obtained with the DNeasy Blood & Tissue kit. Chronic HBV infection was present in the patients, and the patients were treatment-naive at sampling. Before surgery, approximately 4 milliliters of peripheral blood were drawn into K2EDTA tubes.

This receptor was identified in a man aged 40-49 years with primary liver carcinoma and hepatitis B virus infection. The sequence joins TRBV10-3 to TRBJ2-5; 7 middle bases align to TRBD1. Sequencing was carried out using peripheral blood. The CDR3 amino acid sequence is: CAISAGQAVQETQYF. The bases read TGTGCCATCAGCGCCGGACAGGCGGTACAAGAGACCCAGTACTTC.